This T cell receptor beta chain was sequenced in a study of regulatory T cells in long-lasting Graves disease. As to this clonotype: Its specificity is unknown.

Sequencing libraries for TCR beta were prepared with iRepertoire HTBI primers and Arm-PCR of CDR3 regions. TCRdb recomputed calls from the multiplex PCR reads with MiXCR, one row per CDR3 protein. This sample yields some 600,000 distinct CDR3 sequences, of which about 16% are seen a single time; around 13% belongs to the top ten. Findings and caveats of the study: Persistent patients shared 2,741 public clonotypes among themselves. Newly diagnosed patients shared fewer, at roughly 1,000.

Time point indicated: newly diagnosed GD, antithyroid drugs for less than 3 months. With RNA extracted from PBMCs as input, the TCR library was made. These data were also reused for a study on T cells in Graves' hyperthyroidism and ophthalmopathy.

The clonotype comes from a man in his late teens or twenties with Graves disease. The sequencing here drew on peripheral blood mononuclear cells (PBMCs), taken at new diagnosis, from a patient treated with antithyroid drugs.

This CDR3 is CSARDLTSGRANINEQYF. CDR3 DNA sequence: TGCAGTGCTAGAGATCTAACTAGCGGGAGGGCCAATATTAACGAGCAGTACTTC. V usage is TRBV20-1 and J usage is TRBJ2-7; 13 nucleotides agree with TRBD2. Germline V gene sequence: CDR1 DFQATT, CDR2 SNEGSKA (reference sequence). Trimming removed 0 bases from V and 5 bases from J; junction bases left unmatched: 13. This CDR3 is built from 18 residues.